This is a list of T cell receptor beta chains from one sample in a study of blood T cell repertoires in COVID-19. Generated by immunoSEQ multiplex PCR, the TCRdb table keeps only in-frame clones and is missing some. The repertoire consists of roughly 100,000 clones, with approximately 80% occurring once and the leading ten covering around 11%. The specimen was peripheral blood. These receptors all come from a human donor in a cohort sampled during active COVID-19. Each CDR3 is given with its conserved first and last residue.

TRBJ2-1,TRBV7-2,CASSLAGAKFNEQFF
TRBJ1-1,TRBV19,CASSIPASTGVKAFF
TRBJ1-2,TRBV2,CASSPGQGARGSF
TRBJ1-5,TRBV5-5,CASTLGRGGNQPQHF
TRBJ1-6,TRBV7-9,CASSLIEDSPLHF
TRBJ2-3,TRBV5-1,CASSLEGDTQYF
TRBJ1-1,TRBV5-5,CASSLGTFLNTEAFF
TRBJ1-2,TRBV5-4,CASSLRRDRGYGYTF
TRBJ2-1,TRBV19,CATERGFRGGGPNEQFF
TRBJ1-2,TRBV13,CASSKYRDSVVYGYTF
TRBJ2-3,TRBV5-5,CASSLARGIGTDTQYF
TRBJ1-6,TRBV19,CASSITRTADSPLHF
TRBJ1-2,TRBV6-2/TRBV6-3,CASSLQGDYGYTF
TRBJ1-1,TRBV11-3,CASSLAAGVDTEAFF
TRBJ2-1,TRBV5-1,CASSLATSGGASLDEQFF
TRBJ2-1,TRBV5-1,CASSLSSGNYNEQFF
TRBJ2-3,TRBV5-4,CASSFLGGRADTQYF
TRBJ2-2,TRBV7-2,CASSSGQITGELFF
TRBJ2-7,TRBV27,CASSFRGSLEQYF
TRBJ2-7,TRBV7-3,CASSPQLQGGEQYF
TRBJ1-5,TRBV4-2,CASSQPQGVEGNQPQHF
TRBJ2-3,TRBV30,CAWSLAPTDTQYF
TRBJ1-2,TRBV7-2,CASSPDGFRNLYGYTF
TRBJ2-5,TRBV30,CAIAGQVQETQYF
TRBJ1-1,TRBV2,CASSEAQWNTEAFF
TRBJ1-3,TRBV7-6,CASSQSGTGSGNTIYF
TRBJ1-2,TRBV15,CATSRRTGGGSGYTF
TRBJ1-5,TRBV6-2/TRBV6-3,CASSLGQGSGQPQHF
TRBJ2-2,TRBV6-5,CASSRGRSGTGELFF
TRBJ2-7,TRBV5-1,CASSLLAGGTPEQYF
TRBJ2-7,TRBV5-8,CASSSGTQEQYF
TRBJ2-5,TRBV20-1,CSAYSRETQYF
TRBJ1-1,TRBV3-1/TRBV3-2,CASSRRVGGRDTEAFF
TRBJ2-1,TRBV5-1,CASSLTAQSYNEQFF
TRBJ2-1,TRBV19,CASSPGWGTIVREQFF
TRBJ2-5,TRBV5-5,CASSGDLSQETQYF
TRBJ1-2,TRBV6-5,CASSLRSEGNYGYTF
TRBJ1-2,TRBV10-3,CAISDQASNYGYTF
TRBJ1-1,TRBV15,CATSRDRVTEAFF
TRBJ1-1,TRBV27,CASISTPGNTEAFF
TRBJ1-2,TRBV5-1,CASSPGGAARSGYTF
TRBJ1-5,TRBV18,CASSPSDKQPQHF
TRBJ1-2,TRBV7-2,CASSLVSAGIGGYTF
TRBJ2-5,TRBV7-2,CASSLVGGETQYF